This T cell receptor beta chain was captured by sequencing in a study of blood T cell repertoires in COVID-19. Overall study: The United States, Italy and Spain were the sources of the acute and convalescent COVID-19 samples.

Sequencing used immunoSEQ multiplex PCR; TCRdb keeps in-frame clones, though not all of them. The repertoire has 200,000 to 300,000 clones, 70% to 85% of them found once; the top ten carry about 10%. The count of this clone is one. This CDR3 region has 15 residues. J lost 6 bases, V lost 5 bases, and 11 bases had no gene match. Germline V gene sequence: CDR1 SGHRS, CDR2 YFSETQ. Sequenced material: peripheral blood. The receptor comes from a man aged 80 or over with acute or convalescent COVID-19. V usage is TRBV5-1 and J usage is TRBJ2-1, with 7 bases fitting TRBD2. The CDR3 nucleotides read TGCGCCAGCAGTTATAGTAGCGGGCCCTCCAATGAGCAGTTCTTC. Translating it yields CASSYSSGPSNEQFF.